Following are 30 T cell receptor beta chains from one sample sequenced in a study of patients and donors after allogeneic stem cell transplantation (dated by TCRdb to 2018 to 2020). The library was made by RT-PCR. Sequenced on a NextSeq 550. The public sequencing data were trimmed at Q25 with fastp and processed into clonotypes with MiXCR by TCRdb, which kept only in-frame beta chains. Rows with a matching CDR3 protein are joined into one entry that keeps the most common DNA and genes. In all, the sample holds 150,000 to 200,000 distinct CDR3 sequences, and approximately 24% of those were seen once. The ten largest clones represent roughly a quarter of the sample. The specimen was blood, either unsorted or a sorted T cell fraction (not recorded which). The source is a human donor who was either an allogeneic HSCT recipient or a stem cell or donor lymphocyte infusion donor (not recorded which). It is not recorded whose cells these are; they may come from a transplant donor.

The chain couples TRBV6-5 to TRBJ1-2, with no clear D. V dropped 1 base and J dropped 1 base, with 19 bases sitting between them. CDR3 length: 18 amino acids. The germline gives CDR1 MNHEY, CDR2 SVGAGI. The DNA of the CDR3 is TGTGCCAGCAGTTACTTACTCCCCGAAGCGTCGGGTAACTATGGCTACACCTTC. Its translation: CASSYLLPEASGNYGYTF.

As concerns this clonotype: The conserved final phenylalanine or tryptophan is absent from the CDR3, which likely points to a read error. The chain links TRBV12-3 or TRBV12-4 to TRBJ1-1; TRBD1 matches 7 bases. V shed 6 bases and J 4 bases; nucleotides not matched to a gene: 5. The CDR3 runs 13 residues. CDR3 nucleotide sequence: TGTGCCAGCAGCCCAGGGGGGCTCACTGAAGCTTTCTTG. Residues: CASSPGGLTEAFL.

V usage is TRBV2 and J usage is TRBJ1-2; 8 bases are a match to TRBD1. Germline values: CDR1 SNHLY, CDR2 FYNNEI. This CDR3 comprises 14 residues. The trim removed 3 bases at V and 7 bases at J, leaving 7 bases unmatched. The CDR3 reads CASSEGQAGGGYTF. The CDR3 DNA sequence: TGTGCCAGCAGTGAGGGACAGGCGGGAGGTGGCTACACCTTC.

V usage is TRBV5-1 and J usage is TRBJ2-2; no clear D gene. Between the trimmed V and J ends, which lost 0 bases and 1 base, there was a span of 7 bases. This CDR3 is built from 15 residues. Germline lookup yields CDR1 SGHRS and CDR2 YFSETQ. The CDR3 DNA follows: TGCGCCAGCAGCTTGGAGGCGGTGAACACCGGGGAGCTGTTTTTT. This codes for CASSLEAVNTGELFF.

This clonotype was observed a single time. The chain combines TRBV24-1 with TRBJ2-3; 11 nucleotides align to TRBD2. CDR1 and CDR2 (germline): KGHDR, SFDVKD. Losses at the gene ends were 3 bases for V and 1 base for J; bases not matched to a gene: 17. The CDR3 spans 21 residues. The CDR3 loop reads CATSDPGPTSGEALGTDTQYF. The CDR3 bases are TGTGCCACCAGTGATCCAGGCCCGACTAGCGGGGAAGCTCTTGGCACAGATACGCAGTATTTT.

The chain has TRBV6-5 and TRBJ2-1; the D gene is possibly TRBD2 (6 bases). Germline values: CDR1 MNHEY, CDR2 SVGAGI. The V end was cut by 2 bases, the J end by 7 bases, with 9 bases between. The CDR3 extends over 13 amino acids. CDR3 region: CASSYRLANEQFF. CDR3 bases: TGTGCCAGCAGTTACAGGCTAGCGAATGAGCAGTTCTTC.

Worth noting for this clonotype: One junction end does not reproduce the germline sequence, and a read error may be involved. The chain combines TRBV7-7 with TRBJ2-2; the match to TRBD2 covers 13 bases. This CDR3 region has 15 residues. The germline CDR1 and CDR2 sequences are SSHAT and FNYEAQ (reference sequence). The chain's CDR3 is CASSMGLAGPGELFF. The CDR3 DNA reads as TGTGCTAGCAGCATGGGACTAGCGGGACCCGGGGAGCTGTTTTTT.

The chain is built from TRBV4-3 and TRBJ2-7; TRBD1 matches 7 bases. CDR1 is LGHNA, CDR2 YSLEER, per germline. The CDR3 length is 14 residues. Trimming at V came to 2 bases and at J to 2 bases, leaving 3 bases not matched to a gene. This CDR3 reads CASSQTGTAYEQYF. CDR3 DNA sequence: TGCGCCAGCAGCCAAACCGGGACAGCCTACGAGCAGTACTTC.

The chain recombines TRBV4-1 with TRBJ2-2; D is perhaps TRBD1 or TRBD2 (6 bases each). Between the trimmed V and J ends, which lost 10 bases and 0 bases, there was a span of 12 bases. Germline V gene data show CDR1 as MGHRA and CDR2 as YSYEKL. The length of the CDR3 is 14 residues. The CDR3 DNA sequence: TGCGCCACCCGGGGGCTTGCGAACACCGGGGAGCTGTTTTTT. This sequence encodes CATRGLANTGELFF.

There are many counts of this clonotype. The rearrangement joins TRBV12-3 or TRBV12-4 to TRBJ2-2, with D unclear. This CDR3 has 12 residues. Trimming shortened V by 6 bases and J by 4 bases, and 6 bases separated the two germline ends. The CDR3 spells CASSLGTGELFF. In DNA form, the CDR3 reads TGTGCCAGCAGCTTGGGCACCGGGGAGCTGTTTTTT.

V is TRBV6-2 or TRBV6-3 and J is TRBJ2-3; tentatively, D is TRBD1 or TRBD2 (7 bases each). The CDR3 has 16 amino acids. The V gene's germline CDR1 is MNHEY and CDR2 SVGEGT. V was clipped by 6 bases and J by 1 base, with 17 bases between them. Written as DNA, the CDR3 is TGTGCCAGCAGACTAGGGGGCGGGGGACGCACAGATACGCAGTATTTT. It specifies CASRLGGGGRTDTQYF.

This clonotype has just a few counts. The rearrangement joins TRBV14 to TRBJ1-6; maybe TRBD1 (5 bases). CDR1 is SGHDN, CDR2 FVKESK, per germline. The CDR3 sequence is 19 residues long. The germline V and J ends were trimmed by 1 base and 1 base, with 17 bases remaining between them. In DNA, the CDR3 is TGTGCCAGCAGCCAAGTGGGGGGACTGACATGGTCCTATAATTCACCCCTCCACTTT. It encodes CASSQVGGLTWSYNSPLHF. The full variable domain, its missing parts supplied by reference TRBV14 and TRBJ1-6, is EAGVTQFPSHSVIEKGQTVTLRCDPISGHDNLYWYRRVMGKEIKFLLHFVKESKQDESGMPNNRFLAERTGGTYSTLKVQPAELEDSGVYFCASSQVGGLTWSYNSPLHFGNGTRLTVT.

The chain combines TRBV12-3 or TRBV12-4 with TRBJ2-7, with unresolved D. Between the trimmed V and J ends, which lost 5 bases and 5 bases, there was a span of 16 bases. CDR3 length: 14 residues. The CDR3 is CASSPQPSLHEQYF. The CDR3 DNA follows: TGTGCCAGCAGTCCCCAGCCCAGTCTCCACGAGCAGTACTTC.

This clonotype was seen only a few times. The gene calls are TRBV7-9 and TRBJ1-2; 7 positions match TRBD1. The J segment lost 2 bases and the V segment lost 4 bases, leaving 10 bases of the junction unmatched. CDR3 length equals 16 residues. The germline V gene has CDR1 SEHNR and CDR2 FQNEAQ (reference sequence). The CDR3 DNA reads TGTGCCAGCAGCTCCACTATCGGACAGGCCAACTATGGCTACACCTTC. This sequence encodes CASSSTIGQANYGYTF.

The sample holds many counts of this clonotype. J is TRBJ2-7 and V is TRBV28; D gene unclear. Germline-derived CDR1 and CDR2 are MDHEN and SYDVKM. V lost 1 base and J lost 3, with 7 bases in between. The CDR3 spans 13 residues. CDR3 nucleotides: TGTGCCAGCAGTTTATCTGTGGGCTACGAGCAGTACTTC. This sequence encodes CASSLSVGYEQYF. Full variable domain (outside the CDR3, taken from reference TRBV28 and TRBJ2-7): DVKVTQSSRYLVKRTGEKVFLECVQDMDHENMFWYRQDPGLGLRLIYFSYDVKMKEKGDIPEGYSVSREKKERFSLILESASTNQTSMYLCASSLSVGYEQYFGPGTRLTVT.

This chain joins TRBV2 and TRBJ2-7, with D possibly TRBD1 on 6 matching bases. CDR1 and CDR2 from the germline V gene are SNHLY and FYNNEI. The V gene lost 6 bases and the J gene lost 0 bases, with 12 bases spanning the gap. This CDR3 has 14 residues. In nucleotides, the CDR3 is TGTGCCAGCAGACACAGGGAAAGCTCCTACGAGCAGTACTTC. Translated: CASRHRESSYEQYF. Using reference TRBV2 and TRBJ2-7 for the parts outside the CDR3, the full variable domain is EPEVTQTPSHQVTQMGQEVILRCVPISNHLYFYWYRQILGQKVEFLVSFYNNEISEKSEIFDDQFSVERPDGSNFTLKIRSTKLEDSAMYFCASRHRESSYEQYFGPGTRLTVT.

V gene TRBV12-3 or TRBV12-4 combines with J gene TRBJ2-7; D gene uncertain. The CDR3 has 15 residues. V gave up 5 bases and J gave up 2 bases, with 16 bases separating them. As DNA, the CDR3 is TGTGCCAGCAGTCACCACCCTGACAAGACCTACGAGCAGTACTTC. Its protein is CASSHHPDKTYEQYF.

A few counts support this clonotype. V is TRBV6-6 and J is TRBJ1-2, with a possible D match to TRBD1 (5 bases). Trimming removed 6 bases from V and 7 bases from J, with 15 bases in between. This CDR3 comprises 13 residues. The V gene's germline CDR1 is MNHNY and CDR2 SVGAGI (reference sequence). In DNA form, the CDR3 reads TGTGCCAGCAGCCCGGACAATTTAGGTGGCTACACCTTC. The encoded protein is CASSPDNLGGYTF.

This clonotype was observed a few times. The chain joins TRBV18 to TRBJ1-1, with 7 nucleotides matching TRBD1. V lost 0 bases and J lost 7; bases outside the gene matches: 8. This CDR3 spans 15 amino acids. In germline, CDR1 is KGHSH, CDR2 LQKENI. CDR3 residues: CASSPPGTAHFEAFF. The CDR3 DNA sequence: TGTGCCAGCTCACCACCCGGGACAGCCCACTTTGAAGCTTTCTTT.

This clonotype was seen only a few times. The gene calls are TRBV6-2 or TRBV6-3 and TRBJ1-5; 7 nucleotides agree with TRBD1. Germline V gives CDR1 MNHEY, CDR2 SVGEGT. J was trimmed by 1 base and V by 6 bases; bases with no gene match: 3. This CDR3 has 14 residues. CDR3 DNA sequence: TGTGCCAGCAGCACAGGGGAAAGCAATCAGCCCCAGCATTTT. Its translation: CASSTGESNQPQHF.

This clonotype was found a few times. The chain links TRBV20-1 to TRBJ1-5; D is ambiguous. Germline assignment: CDR1 DFQATT and CDR2 SNEGSKA (reference sequence). The CDR3 runs 15 residues. V lost 0 bases and J 3 bases, leaving 12 bases between the germline ends. CDR3 sequence: CSARDWRQPNQPQHF. CDR3 bases: TGCAGTGCTAGAGATTGGCGGCAGCCCAATCAGCCCCAGCATTTT.

The table lists this clonotype with a few counts. This chain uses TRBV12-3 or TRBV12-4 with TRBJ2-7; 7 positions match TRBD2. The CDR3 runs 15 residues. Trimming at V came to 6 bases and at J to 2 bases, leaving 10 bases not matched to a gene. The CDR3 bases are TGTGCCAGCAGCCAACTCGCGGGAGTCCCCTACGAGCAGTACTTC. Translated, it gives CASSQLAGVPYEQYF.

The chain has TRBV7-6 and TRBJ2-1, with D perhaps given as TRBD1 or TRBD2 (5 bases each). The V end lost 0 bases, the J end lost 4 bases, and 7 bases lay between the germline ends. The CDR3 consists of 14 residues. Looked up from germline, CDR1 is SGHVS and CDR2 is FNYEAQ. The CDR3 loop reads CASSLAGEYNEQFF. CDR3 coding DNA: TGTGCCAGCAGCTTAGCGGGGGAATACAATGAGCAGTTCTTC.

The V call is TRBV4-2, the J call TRBJ1-5; 7 bases fit TRBD1. From germline, CDR1 is LGHNA and CDR2 YNFKEQ. CDR3 size: 14 residues. Trimming cost V 4 bases and J 5 bases; bases outside gene matches: 5. The chain's CDR3 is CASSPPDRHQPQHF. The CDR3 region has the DNA TGTGCCAGCAGCCCGCCGGACAGGCATCAGCCCCAGCATTTT.

This clonotype was detected a few times. Here the CDR3 reads CASTLDSNTEAFF. CDR3 in DNA: TGTGCCAGCACCTTGGACAGTAACACTGAAGCTTTCTTT. V and J are TRBV6-1 and TRBJ1-1; D perhaps matches TRBD1 (6 bases). The germline V gene has CDR1 MNHNS and CDR2 SASEGT. This CDR3 has 13 amino acids. The V and J ends lost 7 bases and 2 bases respectively, with 11 bases between them.

This chain links TRBV12-3 or TRBV12-4 with TRBJ2-1; 12 bases align to TRBD1. The CDR3 covers 15 residues. Losses at the gene ends were 7 bases for V and 5 bases for J; bases not matched to a gene: 6. Here the CDR3 reads CASNQGQGANNEQFF. The DNA of the CDR3 is TGTGCCAGCAACCAGGGACAGGGGGCTAACAATGAGCAGTTCTTC.

The gene calls are TRBV11-3 and TRBJ1-4; maybe TRBD1 (5 bases). Germline V gene lookup returns CDR1 SGHNT and CDR2 YENEEA. CDR3 size: 13 residues. The V and J ends lost 8 bases and 7 bases respectively, with 14 bases between them. The CDR3 sequence is CASRGRVGEKLFF. The CDR3 nucleotides are TGTGCCAGCCGGGGCCGGGTGGGTGAAAAACTGTTTTTT.

This clonotype was seen a handful of times. The V and J genes are TRBV20-1 and TRBJ2-1, with a tentative D call TRBD2 (5 bases). V dropped 3 bases and J dropped 0 bases, with 15 bases sitting between them. This CDR3 has 16 amino acids. CDR1 and CDR2 from the germline V gene are DFQATT and SNEGSKA (reference sequence). The CDR3 DNA reads as TGCAGTGCTAGGGATCACCTAGGGAGCTCCTACAATGAGCAGTTCTTC. This sequence encodes CSARDHLGSSYNEQFF.

The rearrangement uses TRBV5-1 and TRBJ2-3; tentatively, D is TRBD1 or TRBD2 (5 bases each). This CDR3 has 16 residues. The V end lost 0 bases, the J end lost 1 base, and 12 bases lay between the germline ends. Germline V gives CDR1 SGHRS, CDR2 YFSETQ. DNA for the CDR3: TGCGCCAGCAGCTTGGTGGGCTGGGACGGCACAGATACGCAGTATTTT. This encodes CASSLVGWDGTDTQYF.

This clonotype showed up just a few times. This chain joins TRBV29-1 and TRBJ1-4; 8 bases are shared with TRBD1. V was pared by 7 bases and J by 4 bases, with 5 bases of the junction left unmatched. The germline V gene has CDR1 SQVTM and CDR2 ANQGSEA. The CDR3 runs to 13 residues. The CDR3 loop is CSARDRSNEKLFF. In nucleotides, the CDR3 is TGCAGCGCAAGGGACAGGAGTAATGAAAAACTGTTTTTT. Filled out from reference TRBV29-1 and TRBJ1-4, the complete variable domain reads SAVISQKPSRDICQRGTSLTIQCQVDSQVTMMFWYRQQPGQSLTLIATANQGSEATYESGFVIDKFPISRPNLTFSTLTVSNMSPEDSSIYLCSARDRSNEKLFFGSGTQLSVL.